These 8 T cell receptor beta chains were sequenced from one sample in a study of blood T cells in healthy people across ages. Alongside a J-beta primer mix, a sample-barcoded 5' primer served in a second PCR lasting roughly 6 to 12 cycles. TCRdb reprocessed the 5' RACE reads via MiXCR and lists one record per CDR3 protein. The sample records under 2,000,000 distinct CDR3 sequences, 49% being singletons. The sequencing input was blood. The origin of the receptors is a woman aged 40 to 50 in good health.

The rearrangement joins TRBV7-6 to TRBJ2-1; TRBD2 matches at 10 bases. Trimming took 5 bases from V and 1 from J; bases not matched to a gene: 8. The CDR3 runs to 17 residues. Germline-derived CDR1 and CDR2 are SGHVS and FNYEAQ. CDR3 in amino acids: CASSLLLAGVSYNEQFF. As DNA, the CDR3 is TGTGCCAGCAGCCTGCTCCTAGCGGGGGTTTCCTACAATGAGCAGTTCTTC.

This sequence joins TRBV9 and TRBJ2-3; the match to TRBD2 covers 13 bases. There are 16 residues in the CDR3. Germline CDR1 is SGDLS and CDR2 is YYNGEE. After removal of 3 bases from V and 4 bases from J, the junction contained 5 bases not matched to a gene. Here the CDR3 reads CASSDTSGGVSDTQYF. CDR3 bases: TGTGCCAGCAGCGACACTAGCGGGGGGGTCTCAGATACGCAGTATTTT.

This clonotype came up a few times. The chain is built from TRBV29-1 and TRBJ2-3, with 9 bases matching TRBD2. Germline V gene data show CDR1 as SQVTM and CDR2 as ANQGSEA. The trim removed 5 bases at V and 1 base at J, leaving 7 bases unmatched. The CDR3 spans 15 residues. The DNA for the CDR3 is TGCAGCGTTAGGACTAGCGCTCGGGGCACAGATACGCAGTATTTT. Translated: CSVRTSARGTDTQYF.

The J gene is TRBJ1-2, the V gene TRBV12-3 or TRBV12-4; no definite D call. With 6 bases removed from V and 4 bases from J, the gap between germline ends came to 12 bases. This CDR3 contains 13 residues. The CDR3 nucleotides read TGTGCCAGCAGAGAGGACCGTCCCTATGGCTACACCTTC. Amino acid sequence: CASREDRPYGYTF.

The rearrangement uses TRBV20-1 and TRBJ2-1; maybe TRBD1 (5 bases). CDR1 and CDR2 from the germline V gene are DFQATT and SNEGSKA (reference sequence). The CDR3 is 13 residues long. Trimming cost V 5 bases and J 7 bases, with 15 bases left between them. CDR3: CSAQGVRVNEQFF. The CDR3 nucleotides read TGCAGTGCTCAGGGCGTCAGGGTAAATGAGCAGTTCTTC.

A note on this clonotype: Germline and junction disagree at one end, which may indicate a read error. The V gene is TRBV7-7, the J gene TRBJ1-5; no reliable D call. The CDR3 spans 13 residues. Germline CDR1 SSHAT, CDR2 FNYEAQ (reference sequence). In DNA form, the CDR3 reads TGTGCTAGCAGCTTAGAAATGAATCAGCTCCAGCATTTT. Encoded protein: CASSLEMNQLQHF.

A few counts support this clonotype. The chain combines TRBV7-2 with TRBJ2-3; D is ambiguous. V was clipped by 3 bases and J by 4 bases, with 17 bases between them. In germline, CDR1 is SGHTA, CDR2 FQGNSA. CDR3 length: 16 residues. CDR3 sequence: CASSFRAATKADTQYF. Here the CDR3 DNA reads TGTGCCAGCAGCTTTCGAGCAGCCACAAAGGCAGATACGCAGTATTTT.

A remark on this clonotype: A junction boundary mismatches the germline segment, possibly from a read error. The chain recombines TRBV20-1 with TRBJ2-5, with 7 bases matching TRBD2. The CDR3 sequence is 12 residues long. Germline V lookup: CDR1 DFQATT, CDR2 SNEGSKA (reference sequence). This chain's CDR3 is CRAERGQETQYF. The CDR3, as DNA: TGCCGTGCTGAGCGGGGCCAAGAGACCCAGTACTTC.